The clone carrying this T cell receptor beta chain was counted only a few times. Its specificity is unknown. The data stem from a study of blood T cells in healthy people across ages. Study-level points and caveats: Long-lived and aged donors differed, with more naive CD4+ cells and higher diversity in the long-lived.

The ends were cut back, 3 bases at V and 0 bases at J, with 12 bases in the middle. This CDR3 has 15 amino acids. Germline CDR1 is DFQATT and CDR2 is SNEGSKA (reference sequence). A second PCR of roughly 7 to 11 cycles used a sample-barcoded 5' primer and a J-beta primer mix. From the 5' RACE reads, TCRdb called clonotypes with MiXCR, one entry per CDR3 protein. Among under 800,000 distinct CDR3 sequences listed, under 25% were seen once. This clonotype was obtained from a man aged 65-85 years in good health. V gene TRBV20-1 combines with J gene TRBJ2-4; TRBD2 might be the D (6 bases). The sequenced sample was blood. The CDR3 spells CSASSLALAKNIQYF. The DNA for the CDR3 is TGCAGTGCTAGTTCCCTAGCGCTAGCCAAAAACATTCAGTACTTC.